This entry concerns a single T cell receptor (beta chain). The specificity of this receptor is unknown. No qualities accompany the bases; no much larger clone lies one base away. To sequence the TCRbeta CDR3 region, genomic DNA was isolated from the sorted cells. The immunoSEQ Assay was used for sequencing of TCRbeta CDR3 regions. TCRdb took this table from immuneACCESS and kept in-frame rearrangements with V and J called. Such tables lack part of the clones; where checked against another copy, unresolved V genes explain under half of the gap, and the rest is unexplained. The sample table shows some 100,000 clones, and 91% are seen once. 0.65% to 0.85% of the sample comes from the top ten. This record comes from a study of OX40 agonist ivuxolimab in advanced cancers. At the level of the whole study: Ivuxolimab, which targeted the costimulatory receptor OX40 (CD134), was an agonistic, fully human IgG2 monoclonal antibody. Prior anti-PD-1, anti-PD-L1 or anti-CTLA-4 therapy was permitted, and checkpoint inhibitors had been received by about 37% of dose-escalation patients. The paper reports the monotherapy dose-escalation portion (N of about 47 patients) of the phase I ivuxolimab trial. Peripheral TCRbeta sequencing aimed to test whether ivuxolimab altered TCR sequence diversity and caused clonal T-cell expansion. Intravenous ivuxolimab was administered to patients every 2 weeks at six dose levels: 0.01, 0.1, 0.3, 1.5, 3 and 10 mg/kg. Partial responses were achieved by three dose-escalation patients, of whom one had hepatocellular carcinoma and two had cutaneous melanoma. A male proportion of roughly 80% and a mean age of approximately 61 years, ranging from 23 to 79, were recorded for the dose-escalation cohort. Of the approximately 50 dose-escalation patients, hepatocellular carcinoma was present in 19, melanoma in around 15, renal cell carcinoma in 9 and head and neck cancer in 9.

CDR1 and CDR2, looked up from the germline V gene, are MNHEY and SVGAGI. V sheds 2 bases and J sheds 4 bases, leaving 5 bases between their ends. The CDR3 numbers 12 residues from cysteine through phenylalanine. The sequence is cut down to CDR3 DNA, 36 bases in frame from base 1. General conclusions and limits of the study: Low levels of normalized T-cell clonal expansion were also seen in some patients who did not respond. In the 0.1-3.0 mg/kg groups, partial responders were among the patients with the lowest normalized peripheral clonal expansion, particularly in CD8+ T cells. On average, CD8+ T cells showed more expanded clones than CD4+ T cells after ivuxolimab. Which antigens the clonally expanded peripheral T cells were specific for was not determined. At doses of 0.1 to 3.0 mg/kg, clonal expansion of both CD4+ and CD8+ blood T cells was observed from baseline to week 6.

Patients with autoimmune disease history or receiving systemic immunosuppression were excluded from the trial. Peripheral blood for TCR sequencing was drawn from every dose cohort at baseline, at cycle 4 day 1 and at cycle 7 day 1. The samples were drawn from a first-in-human, open-label, multicenter phase I dose-escalation trial of ivuxolimab. Adults with locally advanced or metastatic head and neck squamous cell, hepatocellular, melanoma or renal cell carcinoma were enrolled in the trial. CD4+ and CD8+ T cells were sorted separately from peripheral blood before TCR sequencing. This clonotype was obtained from an adult with an advanced solid tumor such as melanoma, head and neck, liver or kidney cancer. The specimen was CD4+ or CD8+ T cells sorted from blood, collected in a trial of the OX40 agonist ivuxolimab. In this chain, TRBV6-5 is recombined with TRBJ1-1; the D gene remains uncertain. The CDR3 reads CASSYRSTEAFF. The DNA sequence is as follows: TGTGCCAGCAGTTACAGGAGCACTGAAGCTTTCTTT.